Below, 21 T cell receptor beta chains from the same sample are listed, as sequenced in a study of control samples from healthy donors and cancer patients. Produced via immunoSEQ multiplex PCR; TCRdb's table is partial and in-frame only. The sample contains around 150,000 clones, roughly nine tenths of which appear only once. Sequencing input: blood. These receptors came from a man under 40 in good health.

The chain employs TRBV19 and TRBJ2-5; perhaps TRBD2 as D (5 bases). Trimming took off 7 bases at V and 3 bases at J, with 12 bases between the two ends. The CDR3 contains 13 residues. The V gene's germline CDR1 is LNHDA and CDR2 SQIVND (reference sequence). The CDR3 here is CASTPPGKETQYF. The CDR3 nucleotides read TGTGCCAGTACCCCCCCGGGAAAAGAGACCCAGTACTTC. Variable domain in full (rest from reference TRBV19 and TRBJ2-5): DGGITQSPKYLFRKEGQNVTLSCEQNLNHDAMYWYRQDPGQGLRLIYYSQIVNDFQKGDIAEGYSVSREKKESFPLTVTSAQKNPTAFYLCASTPPGKETQYFGPGTRLLVL.

The chain uses TRBV4-3 and TRBJ2-1; D may be TRBD1 (5 bases). The CDR3 sequence is 14 residues long. Trimming removed 0 bases from V and 8 bases from J, with 11 bases in between. CDR1 is LGHNA, CDR2 YSLEER, per germline. The CDR3 DNA follows: TGCGCCAGCAGCCAAGAAGGGGCCCCCGATGAGCAGTTCTTC. This codes for CASSQEGAPDEQFF.

The chain couples TRBV7-9 to TRBJ1-1; 9 bases map to TRBD1. V dropped 3 bases and J dropped 5; count of bases not matched to a gene: 4. In germline, CDR1 is SEHNR, CDR2 FQNEAQ (reference sequence). The CDR3 consists of 14 residues. The CDR3 sequence is CASSFDRGRTEAFF. As DNA, the CDR3 is TGTGCCAGCAGCTTTGACAGGGGGAGGACTGAAGCTTTCTTT.

This clone appeared a single time. The J gene is TRBJ2-1, the V gene TRBV21-1; the table's D call, TRBD2, has no DNA check behind it. TRBV21-1 is noted as a pseudogene. The CDR3 length is 16 residues. CDR3 coding DNA: TGTGCCAGCAGCAAAGCTGGGCGGGGGGGCCGCAATGAGCAGTTCTTC. It is translated as CASSKAGRGGRNEQFF.

The V and J genes are TRBV4-3 and TRBJ2-1; the D gene could be TRBD1 or TRBD2 (5 bases each). Trimming took 4 bases from V and 9 from J, leaving 7 bases between them. The CDR3 sequence is 11 residues long. The germline V gene has CDR1 LGHNA and CDR2 YSLEER. The CDR3 DNA reads as TGCGCCAGCAGCCGGGGGATTGAGCAGTTCTTC. Its protein product is CASSRGIEQFF.

The gene calls are TRBV7-3 and TRBJ1-1; 10 bases map to TRBD1. This CDR3 contains 13 residues. The V segment lost 6 bases and the J segment 5 bases; nucleotides outside the gene matches: 3. CDR1 is SGHTA and CDR2 is FQGTGA in the germline V gene. CDR3 coding DNA: TGTGCCAGCAGTACGGACAGGGGGACTGAAGCTTTCTTT. This sequence encodes CASSTDRGTEAFF. Full variable domain (rest looked up from reference TRBV7-3 and TRBJ1-1): GAGVSQTPSNKVTEKGKYVELRCDPISGHTALYWYRQSLGQGPEFLIYFQGTGAADDSGLPNDRFFAVRPEGSVSTLKIQRTERGDSAVYLCASSTDRGTEAFFGQGTRLTVV.

This chain joins TRBV7-3 and TRBJ2-5, with unresolved D. V lost 1 base, J lost 0 bases, and 9 bases lay in between. The CDR3 is 15 amino acids. Germline CDR1 is SGHTA and CDR2 is FQGTGA. CDR3 coding DNA: TGTGCCAGCAGCTTAAACGGTCTAAACCAAGAGACCCAGTACTTC. Protein: CASSLNGLNQETQYF.

The chain links TRBV5-6 to TRBJ2-2; TRBD1 is a possible D gene (6 bases). There are 16 residues in the CDR3. V gave up 4 bases and J gave up 1 base, with 14 bases separating them. Looked up from germline, CDR1 is SGHDT and CDR2 is YYEEEE. CDR3 sequence: CASSRRTGMNTGELFF. The CDR3 DNA reads as TGTGCCAGCAGCCGACGAACAGGGATGAACACCGGGGAGCTGTTTTTT.

J is TRBJ2-3 and V is TRBV4-3; 11 bases line up with TRBD2. Trimming cost V 5 bases and J 2 bases; bases outside gene matches: 6. The CDR3 runs to 16 residues. In germline, CDR1 is LGHNA, CDR2 YSLEER. Written as DNA, the CDR3 is TGCGCCAGCAGCTCTCAACTAGCGGGAGCCACAGATACGCAGTATTTT. It encodes CASSSQLAGATDTQYF.

The rearrangement links TRBV6-1 to TRBJ1-3, with D possibly matching TRBD1 (5 bases). CDR1 is MNHNS and CDR2 is SASEGT in the germline V gene. CDR3 length: 16 residues. Between the trimmed V and J ends, which lost 1 base and 4 bases, there was a span of 14 bases. In DNA, the CDR3 is TGTGCCAGCAGTGAAGTTTGGGGGTCGGTGGGAAACACCATATATTTT. This translates into CASSEVWGSVGNTIYF.

The gene calls are TRBV5-6 and TRBJ2-5; D may correspond to TRBD1 or TRBD2 (6 bases each). The CDR3 has 14 residues. V gave up 4 bases and J gave up 2 bases, with 12 bases separating them. Germline loops: CDR1 SGHDT, CDR2 YYEEEE. Here the CDR3 DNA reads TGTGCCAGCAGCCCCGGGGGCAGTCAAGAGACCCAGTACTTC. It yields the protein CASSPGGSQETQYF. The variable domain in full, with the rest retrieved from reference TRBV5-6 and TRBJ2-5, is DAGVTQSPTHLIKTRGQQVTLRCSPKSGHDTVSWYQQALGQGPQFIFQYYEEEERQRGNFPDRFSGHQFPNYSSELNVNALLLGDSALYLCASSPGGSQETQYFGPGTRLLVL.

This chain connects TRBV6-6 to TRBJ1-2; 9 positions match TRBD1. J was trimmed by 8 bases and V by 5 bases; bases with no gene match: 15. This CDR3 has 16 amino acids. Germline assignment: CDR1 MNHNY and CDR2 SVGAGI (reference sequence). The CDR3 nucleotides are TGTGCCAGCAGTCGCGACCGGGACAGGGTCCGAGGAGGCTACACCTTC. It translates to CASSRDRDRVRGGYTF.

The chain joins TRBV3-1 (or the pseudogene TRBV3-2) to TRBJ2-7; 11 positions match TRBD2. Germline loops: CDR1 LGHDT, CDR2 YNNKEL (reference sequence). After removal of 6 bases from V and 7 bases from J, the junction contained 2 bases not matched to a gene. This CDR3 has 12 amino acids. The CDR3 protein is CASRLAGGEQYF. CDR3 in DNA: TGTGCCAGCAGGCTAGCGGGAGGTGAGCAGTACTTC.

The chain has TRBV19 and TRBJ1-6; 8 bases map to TRBD1. J gave up 9 bases and V 5 bases, and 15 bases lay outside the gene matches. The CDR3 sequence is 17 residues long. Germline CDR1 is LNHDA and CDR2 is SQIVND (reference sequence). This CDR3 reads CASSHRGGNRGISPLHF. Written as DNA, the CDR3 is TGTGCCAGTAGTCACCGAGGGGGGAACAGGGGGATTTCACCCCTCCACTTT.

CDR3: CASSLRGLNSNYGYTF. In DNA, the CDR3 is TGTGCCAGCAGCTTAAGGGGTCTCAATTCTAACTATGGCTACACCTTC. The V and J genes are TRBV7-2 and TRBJ1-2; possible D gene TRBD1, 5 bases. Germline assignment: CDR1 SGHTA and CDR2 FQGNSA. V was shortened by 2 bases and J by 0 bases, with 13 bases between the two germline ends. The CDR3 spans 16 residues.

The chain recombines TRBV11-2 with TRBJ2-3; 9 positions match TRBD2. The CDR3 sequence is 16 residues long. The germline CDR1 and CDR2 sequences are SGHAT and FQNNGV. V was pared by 5 bases and J by 5 bases, with 11 bases of the junction left unmatched. CDR3 sequence: CASSDLSGRGGDTQYF. In nucleotides, the CDR3 is TGTGCCAGCAGCGACCTTAGCGGGAGAGGTGGAGATACGCAGTATTTT.

J is TRBJ2-6 and V is TRBV27; D unclear. Trimming took off 0 bases at V and 3 bases at J, with 6 bases between the two ends. The germline V gene encodes CDR1 MNHEY and CDR2 SMNVEV (reference sequence). The CDR3 is made up of 15 amino acids. The CDR3 bases are TGTGCCAGCAGTTTATCCAGAAGTGGGGCCAACGTCCTGACTTTC. Translating gives CASSLSRSGANVLTF.

Concerning this clone: An end of the junction does not agree with germline; a read error may underlie this. V is TRBV3-1 (or the pseudogene TRBV3-2) and J is TRBJ1-6; D remains ambiguous. This CDR3 is built from 12 residues. Germline lookup yields CDR1 LGHDT and CDR2 YNNKEL (reference sequence). The CDR3 is CASSQRSAPLHF. In DNA, the CDR3 is TGTGCCAGCAGCCAGCGGTCGGCACCTCTCCACTTT.

Notes on this clone: Other DNA variants within this sample encode the same CDR3. The chain links TRBV27 to TRBJ2-6; D gene unclear. The V gene's germline CDR1 is MNHEY and CDR2 SMNVEV (reference sequence). V lost 0 bases, J lost 0 bases, and 0 bases lay in between. The CDR3 extends over 14 amino acids. The chain's CDR3 is CASSLSSGANVLTF. The CDR3 nucleotides read TGTGCCAGCAGTTTATCCTCTGGGGCCAACGTCCTGACTTTC.

This chain's CDR3 is CASSSAGREKLFF. CDR3 sequence (DNA): TGTGCCAGCAGTTCCGCCGGAAGAGAAAAACTGTTTTTT. The chain combines TRBV6-2 or TRBV6-3 with TRBJ1-4; no reliable D call. Germline CDR1 and CDR2: MNHEY and SVGEGT. The V gene lost 4 bases and the J gene lost 8 bases, with 11 bases spanning the gap. The CDR3 contains 13 residues.

The V and J genes are TRBV7-2 and TRBJ1-6; 7 bases are a match to TRBD1. Germline CDR1 is SGHTA and CDR2 is FQGNSA. The CDR3 totals 15 residues. V lost 4 bases to trimming and J lost 5 bases; unmatched junction nucleotides: 5. CDR3 nucleotide sequence: TGTGCCAGCAGCTCCCAGGGGGGGAATAATTCACCCCTCCACTTT. Protein: CASSSQGGNNSPLHF. The whole variable domain, filled in from reference TRBV7-2 and TRBJ1-6, reads GAGVSQSPSNKVTEKGKDVELRCDPISGHTALYWYRQSLGQGLEFLIYFQGNSAPDKSGLPSDRFSAERTGGSVSTLTIQRTQQEDSAVYLCASSSQGGNNSPLHFGNGTRLTVT.